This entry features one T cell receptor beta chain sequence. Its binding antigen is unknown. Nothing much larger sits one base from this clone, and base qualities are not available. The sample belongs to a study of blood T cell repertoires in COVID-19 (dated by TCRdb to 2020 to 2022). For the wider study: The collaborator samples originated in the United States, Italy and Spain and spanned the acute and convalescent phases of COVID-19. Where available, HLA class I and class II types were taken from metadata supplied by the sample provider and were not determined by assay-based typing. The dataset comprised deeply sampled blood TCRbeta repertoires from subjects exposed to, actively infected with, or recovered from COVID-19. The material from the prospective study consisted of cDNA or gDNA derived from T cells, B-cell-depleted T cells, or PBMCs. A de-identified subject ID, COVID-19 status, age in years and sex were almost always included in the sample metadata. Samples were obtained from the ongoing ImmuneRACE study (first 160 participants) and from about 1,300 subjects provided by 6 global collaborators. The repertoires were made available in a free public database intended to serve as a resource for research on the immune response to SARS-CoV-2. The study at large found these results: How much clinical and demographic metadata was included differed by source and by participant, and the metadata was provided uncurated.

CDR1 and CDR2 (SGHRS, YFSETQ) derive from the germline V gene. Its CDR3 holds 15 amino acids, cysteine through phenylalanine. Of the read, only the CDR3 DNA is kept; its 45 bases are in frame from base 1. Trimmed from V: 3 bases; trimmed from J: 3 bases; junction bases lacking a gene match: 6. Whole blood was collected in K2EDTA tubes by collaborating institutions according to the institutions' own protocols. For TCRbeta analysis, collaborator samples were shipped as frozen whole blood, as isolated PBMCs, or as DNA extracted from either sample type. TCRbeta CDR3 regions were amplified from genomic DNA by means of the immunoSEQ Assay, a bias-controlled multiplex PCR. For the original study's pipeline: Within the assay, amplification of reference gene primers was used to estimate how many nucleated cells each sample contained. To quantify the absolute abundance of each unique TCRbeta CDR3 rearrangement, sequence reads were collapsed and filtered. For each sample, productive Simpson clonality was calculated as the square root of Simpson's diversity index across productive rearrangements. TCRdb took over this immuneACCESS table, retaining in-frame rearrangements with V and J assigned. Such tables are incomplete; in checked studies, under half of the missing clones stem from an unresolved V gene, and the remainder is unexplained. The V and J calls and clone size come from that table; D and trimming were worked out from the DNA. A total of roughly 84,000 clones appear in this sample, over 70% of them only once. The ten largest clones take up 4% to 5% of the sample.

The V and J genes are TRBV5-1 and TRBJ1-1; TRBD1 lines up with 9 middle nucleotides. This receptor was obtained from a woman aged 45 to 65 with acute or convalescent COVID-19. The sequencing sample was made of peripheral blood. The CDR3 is CASSSWTGEDTEAFF. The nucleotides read TGCGCCAGCAGCTCCTGGACAGGGGAGGACACTGAAGCTTTCTTT.